A single sample gave rise to the 15 T cell receptor beta chains below, sequenced in a study of blood T cell repertoires in COVID-19 (dated by TCRdb to about 2020). Library preparation was by the immunoSEQ multiplex PCR assay. Not all clones reach the TCRdb copy of this immuneACCESS table, which keeps in-frame sequences only. Checked studies attribute under half of the gap to unresolved V genes and leave the rest unexplained. The table for this sample lists 150,000 to 200,000 clones; approximately 82% of them were counted only once. Over 20% of the sample rests with the top ten. Sequencing input: peripheral blood. The receptors were gathered from a woman older than 75 with acute or convalescent COVID-19.

This clone was counted between two and nine times. The chain carries TRBV19 and TRBJ1-2; 12 bases fit TRBD1. The CDR3 totals 14 residues. Germline lookup yields CDR1 LNHDA and CDR2 SQIVND (reference sequence). Trimming at V came to 6 bases and at J to 7 bases, leaving 6 bases not matched to a gene. CDR3 region: CASSPGTGGSGYTF. CDR3 nucleotide sequence: TGTGCCAGTAGCCCCGGGACAGGGGGCTCTGGCTACACCTTC.

This clone has a single count. The CDR3 loop is CASRRDSEGNTIYF. CDR3 coding DNA: TGTGCCAGCAGACGGGACAGCGAGGGAAACACCATATATTTT. The chain couples TRBV27 to TRBJ1-3, with 7 bases lining up with TRBD1. With 6 bases clipped from V and 4 bases from J, the junction kept 6 bases outside the gene matches. Germline lookup yields CDR1 MNHEY and CDR2 SMNVEV (reference sequence). This CDR3 is built from 14 residues.

The table lists this clone with a count of one. This chain joins TRBV2 and TRBJ2-3; D perhaps matches TRBD2 (6 bases). The germline CDR1 and CDR2 sequences are SNHLY and FYNNEI. The CDR3 loop spans 12 amino acids. The ends were cut back, 10 bases at V and 7 bases at J, with 15 bases in the middle. The CDR3 nucleotides are TGTGCCACTCTAGGAGGGCCAAATACGCAGTATTTT. This translates into CATLGGPNTQYF.

J is TRBJ2-1 and V is TRBV7-2; D gene unclear. The germline CDR1 and CDR2 sequences are SGHTA and FQGNSA. The V end was cut by 1 base, the J end by 10 bases, with 8 bases between. CDR3 length: 12 amino acids. The CDR3 loop reads CASSLVPREQFF. DNA of the CDR3: TGTGCCAGCAGCTTAGTCCCCAGAGAGCAGTTCTTC.

V and J are TRBV7-6 and TRBJ2-7, with D maybe TRBD2 (6 bases). The CDR3 runs to 15 residues. V shed 1 base and J shed 4 bases, with 14 bases lying between them. Germline CDR1 and CDR2: SGHVS and FNYEAQ. In DNA form, the CDR3 reads TGTGCCAGCAGCTTAGGTTGGGGGGTGGCTTACGAGCAGTACTTC. It yields the protein CASSLGWGVAYEQYF.

J is TRBJ1-2 and V is TRBV7-2, with TRBD1 matching 9 bases. CDR1 SGHTA and CDR2 FQGNSA come from the germline V gene. The length of the CDR3 is 13 residues. The junction had 2 bases not matched to a gene; V was cut back by 4 bases and J by 5 bases. The CDR3 loop reads CASSSDRGYGYTF. CDR3 in DNA: TGTGCCAGCAGCTCGGACAGGGGATATGGCTACACCTTC. Drawing the rest from reference TRBV7-2 and TRBJ1-2, the complete variable domain is GAGVSQSPSNKVTEKGKDVELRCDPISGHTALYWYRQSLGQGLEFLIYFQGNSAPDKSGLPSDRFSAERTGGSVSTLTIQRTQQEDSAVYLCASSSDRGYGYTFGSGTRLTVV.

This clone was counted a single time. The chain recombines TRBV5-1 with TRBJ2-7; 7 nucleotides agree with TRBD1. The CDR3 sequence is 16 residues long. The germline V gene encodes CDR1 SGHRS and CDR2 YFSETQ. The V segment lost 3 bases and the J segment 3 bases; nucleotides outside the gene matches: 12. Here the CDR3 DNA reads TGCGCCAGCAGCTCTTCAACCGGGACAGTGAGCTACGAGCAGTACTTC. This encodes CASSSSTGTVSYEQYF. Based on the CDR3 plus reference TRBV5-1 and TRBJ2-7, the full variable domain is KAGVTQTPRYLIKTRGQQVTLSCSPISGHRSVSWYQQTPGQGLQFLFEYFSETQRNKGNFPGRFSGRQFSNSRSEMNVSTLELGDSALYLCASSSSTGTVSYEQYFGPGTRLTVT.

The chain recombines TRBV30 with TRBJ2-5; 9 nucleotides align to TRBD2. CDR3 length: 15 amino acids. Germline CDR1 and CDR2: GTSNPN and SVGIG (reference sequence). Germline trimming cut 0 bases from V and 6 bases from J; bases unmatched to any gene: 8. The CDR3 reads CAWSVPSGIVKTQYF. In nucleotides, the CDR3 is TGTGCCTGGAGTGTGCCTAGCGGGATCGTTAAGACCCAGTACTTC.

This chain joins TRBV19 and TRBJ1-5, with D maybe TRBD1 (6 bases). This CDR3 contains 14 residues. The germline V gene has CDR1 LNHDA and CDR2 SQIVND (reference sequence). V gave up 5 bases and J gave up 6 bases, with 14 bases separating them. CDR3 in amino acids: CASSSPGDGQPQHF. Written as DNA, the CDR3 is TGTGCCAGTAGTTCCCCAGGGGATGGTCAGCCCCAGCATTTT.

The chain has TRBV6-2 or TRBV6-3 and TRBJ2-1, with D perhaps matching TRBD1 (5 bases). Trimming removed 2 bases from V and 3 bases from J, with 8 bases in between. The germline V gene has CDR1 MNHEY and CDR2 SVGEGT. This CDR3 has 14 residues. The CDR3 coding sequence is TGTGCCAGCAGTTACCAGGGCCTCTACAATGAGCAGTTCTTC. It is translated as CASSYQGLYNEQFF.

The rearrangement uses TRBV10-3 and TRBJ2-1; 9 nucleotides agree with TRBD2. This CDR3 is built from 13 residues. V lost 6 bases, J lost 5 bases, and 2 bases stayed unmatched. Germline-derived CDR1 and CDR2 are ENHRY and SYGVKD. CDR3 coding DNA: TGTGCCATCAGCGGGACTAGCAACAATGAGCAGTTCTTC. This sequence encodes CAISGTSNNEQFF.

This chain links TRBV7-9 with TRBJ2-7, with D maybe TRBD2 (6 bases). The CDR3 consists of 14 residues. Germline V gene lookup returns CDR1 SEHNR and CDR2 FQNEAQ (reference sequence). V was pared by 6 bases and J by 5 bases, with 17 bases between. The CDR3 loop is CASRSGTPVDEQYF. Written as DNA, the CDR3 is TGTGCCAGCAGATCTGGGACTCCCGTGGACGAGCAGTACTTC.

The rearrangement joins TRBV7-2 to TRBJ1-3; possible D gene TRBD1, 5 bases. The V and J ends lost 3 bases and 3 bases respectively, with 15 bases between them. The V gene's germline CDR1 is SGHTA and CDR2 FQGNSA. This CDR3 contains 16 residues. CDR3 residues: CASSFGGGGGGNTIYF. The CDR3, as DNA: TGTGCCAGCAGCTTCGGGGGGGGAGGAGGTGGAAACACCATATATTTT.

V usage is TRBV4-3 and J usage is TRBJ2-1; 7 bases match TRBD2. J gave up 7 bases and V 0 bases, and 6 bases lay outside the gene matches. The CDR3 spans 15 residues. CDR1 is LGHNA and CDR2 is YSLEER in the germline V gene. In nucleotides, the CDR3 is TGCGCCAGCAGCCAAGATGGCGGGAGTCTAAATGAGCAGTTCTTC. Encoded protein: CASSQDGGSLNEQFF.

This chain uses TRBV25-1 with TRBJ2-7; TRBD2 agrees at 13 bases. Germline assignment: CDR1 MGHDK and CDR2 SYGVNS. Losses at the gene ends were 6 bases for V and 2 bases for J; bases not matched to a gene: 7. The CDR3 consists of 16 residues. CDR3 protein: CASSTTGLAGAYEQYF. CDR3 in DNA: TGTGCCAGCAGCACCACAGGACTAGCGGGAGCCTACGAGCAGTACTTC.